This T cell receptor beta chain was recovered during a study of blood T cell repertoires in COVID-19. Across the whole study: Sample material is recorded as cDNA or gDNA derived from T cells, B-cell-depleted T cells, or PBMCs.

As handled by the study authors: Reference gene primer amplification gave estimated nucleated cell counts. The table came from immunoSEQ multiplex PCR; TCRdb's copy has only in-frame clones and leaves some out. That table furnishes V, J and clone size, whereas the DNA furnished D and trimming. The data hold some 69,000 clones, with approximately 79% observed a single time. The germline CDR1 and CDR2 sequences are ENHRY and SYGVKD. This CDR3 comprises 14 residues. V gave up 2 bases and J gave up 5 bases; unmatched junction bases: 6. The sample taken for sequencing was peripheral blood. This sequence joins TRBV10-3 and TRBJ2-7; 7 bases are a match to TRBD1. This TCR was recovered from a human donor in a cohort sampled during active COVID-19. For the CDR3, the DNA is TGTGCCATCAGTGAGGCGACAGGGTACGACGAGCAGTACTTC. Amino acid sequence: CAISEATGYDEQYF.